One sample yielded the 10 T cell receptor beta chains listed below, sequenced in a study of blood T cell repertoires in COVID-19. The assay was immunoSEQ multiplex PCR, and TCRdb's table has in-frame clones only and misses some. The data show 60,000 to 70,000 clones, 86% seen once. The specimen sequenced was peripheral blood. The receptors derive from a woman aged 55-75 years with acute or convalescent COVID-19.

The chain uses TRBV9 and TRBJ1-4; D is unresolved. CDR3 length: 13 residues. The germline V gene has CDR1 SGDLS and CDR2 YYNGEE. V lost 2 bases to trimming and J lost 8 bases, with 10 bases between them. In DNA form, the CDR3 reads TGTGCCAGCAGCGTCAACCCGGGAGAAAAACTGTTTTTT. This translates into CASSVNPGEKLFF.

J is TRBJ2-1 and V is TRBV7-8, with a possible D match to TRBD2 (6 bases). CDR1 is SGHVS, CDR2 FQNEAQ, per germline. V was shortened by 3 bases and J by 0 bases, with 12 bases between the two germline ends. The CDR3 is 16 residues long. In DNA, the CDR3 is TGTGCCAGCAGCTTGGTGTTCGGGAGCTCCTACAATGAGCAGTTCTTC. It is translated as CASSLVFGSSYNEQFF.

The chain links TRBV5-6 to TRBJ2-1; TRBD2 matches 8 bases. Germline CDR1 and CDR2: SGHDT and YYEEEE. V was clipped by 2 bases and J by 4 bases; unmatched bases: 8. The CDR3 consists of 16 residues. The CDR3, as DNA: TGTGCCAGCAGCTTTACACTAGCGGTGGATTACAATGAGCAGTTCTTC. Translated: CASSFTLAVDYNEQFF.

The chain employs TRBV7-8 and TRBJ1-4; unclear D gene. CDR1 and CDR2 (germline): SGHVS, FQNEAQ. Trimming left V 3 bases short and J 8 bases short, with 7 bases between. CDR3 size: 12 residues. CDR3 in DNA: TGTGCCAGCAGCTTCAATCGGGAAAAACTGTTTTTT. Translating it yields CASSFNREKLFF.

The J gene is TRBJ2-7, the V gene TRBV4-2; D unresolved. The V and J ends lost 1 base and 0 bases respectively, with 7 bases between them. Germline CDR1 LGHNA, CDR2 YNFKEQ. The CDR3 sequence is 14 residues long. In DNA form, the CDR3 reads TGTGCCAGCAGCCAAGGAGTTGGCTCCTACGAGCAGTACTTC. Translated: CASSQGVGSYEQYF.

The chain links TRBV6-5 to TRBJ1-2, with TRBD1 matching over 7 bases. Germline trimming cut 7 bases from V and 5 bases from J; bases unmatched to any gene: 13. The germline V gene encodes CDR1 MNHEY and CDR2 SVGAGI. This CDR3 region has 15 residues. The CDR3 region has the DNA TGTGCCAGCACCGAAAGGAGACAGGGTGATTATGGCTACACCTTC. Protein product: CASTERRQGDYGYTF.

V gene TRBV5-1 combines with J gene TRBJ2-3; perhaps TRBD1 as D (5 bases). CDR3 length: 15 amino acids. Germline CDR1 SGHRS, CDR2 YFSETQ. Trimming shortened V by 0 bases and J by 5 bases, and 13 bases separated the two germline ends. The CDR3 nucleotides are TGCGCCAGCAGCTTGGGCCAGGCGCAGGGAGATACGCAGTATTTT. Residues: CASSLGQAQGDTQYF.

The chain is built from TRBV29-1 and TRBJ2-2; tentatively, D is TRBD1 (5 bases). The V gene lost 1 base and the J gene lost 7 bases, with 10 bases spanning the gap. CDR3 length: 13 residues. The germline V gene has CDR1 SQVTM and CDR2 ANQGSEA. The CDR3 region is CSVEGQGGGELFF. DNA of the CDR3: TGCAGCGTTGAAGGGCAGGGCGGCGGGGAGCTGTTTTTT.

DNA for the CDR3: TGCGCCAGCAGCTTCAGGGGTGGCGAGCAGTACTTC. Residues: CASSFRGGEQYF. This sequence joins TRBV5-1 and TRBJ2-7, with TRBD1 as a possible D gene (6 bases). CDR1 SGHRS and CDR2 YFSETQ come from the germline V gene. Trimming cost V 2 bases and J 6 bases, with 9 bases left between them. The CDR3 spans 12 residues.

The CDR3 sequence is CASSPSSDSYGYTF. The DNA of the CDR3 is TGTGCCAGCAGTCCTTCCTCGGACAGCTATGGCTACACCTTC. V and J are TRBV2 and TRBJ1-2, with D tentatively TRBD1 (6 bases). The CDR3 is 14 amino acids. Germline lookup yields CDR1 SNHLY and CDR2 FYNNEI. V lost 5 bases and J 4 bases, leaving 14 bases between the germline ends.